The 20 T cell receptor beta chains in this list originate from one sample, sequenced in a study of neurological immune-mediated disorders. TCRdb processed the 5' RACE reads anew with MiXCR; each CDR3 protein has one entry. The table records about 65,000 distinct CDR3 sequences, under 5% of them present only once. Sequences were obtained from PBMCs. Receptor source: a man aged 50-60 years with multiple sclerosis.

As for this clonotype: The junction departs from the called germline gene at one end, perhaps through a read error. The chain carries TRBV12-3 or TRBV12-4 and TRBJ1-5, with D tentatively TRBD1 (5 bases). This CDR3 is built from 14 residues. The CDR3 DNA reads TGTGCCAGCAGTGCGGGACGGATCAATCAGCCCCAGAATTTT. It is translated as CASSAGRINQPQNF.

Ten or more counts support this clonotype. V is TRBV7-2 and J is TRBJ2-5, with 8 bases matching TRBD1. Germline assignment: CDR1 SGHTA and CDR2 FQGNSA. The CDR3 contains 16 residues. V dropped 0 bases and J dropped 2; count of bases not matched to a gene: 5. CDR3 in DNA: TGTGCCAGCAGCTTAGCGGGGACAGGTGCGCAAGAGACCCAGTACTTC. This gives the protein CASSLAGTGAQETQYF.

This clonotype came up many times. The V call is TRBV6-2 or TRBV6-3, the J call TRBJ2-2; 10 bases map to TRBD1. This CDR3 has 16 amino acids. From germline, CDR1 is MNHEY and CDR2 SVGEGT. Trimming cost V 6 bases and J 4 bases; bases outside gene matches: 8. The CDR3 sequence: CASRSGTGVSTGELFF. CDR3 nucleotide sequence: TGTGCCAGCAGGTCCGGGACAGGGGTGAGCACCGGGGAGCTGTTTTTT.

The sample holds many counts of this clonotype. The chain recombines TRBV12-3 or TRBV12-4 with TRBJ1-6; D is ambiguous. V lost 6 bases, J lost 7 bases, and 13 bases lay in between. The CDR3 contains 14 residues. CDR3 loop: CASSPGLVNSPLHF. The DNA of the CDR3 is TGTGCCAGCAGCCCTGGACTGGTGAATTCACCCCTCCACTTT.

This clonotype was recorded at least ten times. The chain joins TRBV5-1 to TRBJ2-3, with D maybe TRBD2 (6 bases). In germline, CDR1 is SGHRS, CDR2 YFSETQ. Trimming pared 0 bases from V and 5 bases from J, leaving 10 bases between. CDR3 size: 14 residues. The CDR3 loop is CASSLGMRGDTQYF. The CDR3 coding sequence is TGCGCCAGCAGCTTGGGTATGCGGGGAGATACGCAGTATTTT.

This clonotype was seen at least ten times. The chain combines TRBV5-5 with TRBJ1-5; 10 bases are shared with TRBD1. Unmatched junction bases numbered 2, after V lost 0 bases and J lost 5 bases. The germline CDR1 and CDR2 sequences are SGHKS and YYEKEE (reference sequence). The CDR3 contains 15 residues. CDR3 DNA: TGTGCCAGCAGCTTGGAGGGACAGGGGTATCAGCCCCAGCATTTT. Encoded protein: CASSLEGQGYQPQHF. Combining the CDR3 with reference TRBV5-5 and TRBJ1-5 gives the whole variable domain DAGVTQSPTHLIKTRGQQVTLRCSPISGHKSVSWYQQVLGQGPQFIFQYYEKEERGRGNFPDRFSARQFPNYSSELNVNALLLGDSALYLCASSLEGQGYQPQHFGDGTRLSIL.

At least ten counts were recorded for this clonotype. This sequence joins TRBV5-6 and TRBJ2-7; D not certain. Trimming took 4 bases from V and 2 from J, leaving 10 bases between them. The CDR3 spans 13 residues. The germline gives CDR1 SGHDT, CDR2 YYEEEE. This CDR3 reads CASSRGETYEQYF. In nucleotides, the CDR3 is TGTGCCAGCAGCCGTGGAGAGACCTACGAGCAGTACTTC.

The sample holds many counts of this clonotype. The CDR3 loop is CASSYSVDYEQYF. The DNA of the CDR3 is TGTGCCAGCAGTTACTCGGTCGACTACGAGCAGTACTTC. The V and J genes are TRBV6-5 and TRBJ2-7, with D unresolved. There are 13 residues in the CDR3. Germline V gives CDR1 MNHEY, CDR2 SVGAGI. V lost 0 bases, J lost 3 bases, and 6 bases lay in between.

In this sample, this clonotype turned up a few times. The junction departs from germline at one end; a sequencing error may be responsible. The chain joins TRBV9 to TRBJ2-7, with D possibly being TRBD1 (5 bases). Germline assignment: CDR1 SGDLS and CDR2 YYNGEE. The CDR3 is 14 amino acids. CDR3 in amino acids: CVSSVDGRDKEQYF. CDR3 in DNA: TGTGTCAGCAGCGTAGATGGCAGGGATAAAGAGCAGTACTTC.

In its sample, this clonotype was seen many times. The V call is TRBV28, the J call TRBJ1-2, with D unresolved. The length of the CDR3 is 13 residues. V shed 6 bases and J shed 1 base, with 9 bases lying between them. Looked up from germline, CDR1 is MDHEN and CDR2 is SYDVKM. DNA for the CDR3: TGTGCCAGCAGCGTCTGGGGTAACTATGGCTACACCTTC. It codes for CASSVWGNYGYTF.

The chain employs TRBV11-2 and TRBJ2-7; D is unclear. Trimming pared 0 bases from V and 1 base from J, leaving 7 bases between. This CDR3 region has 14 residues. Germline V gene lookup returns CDR1 SGHAT and CDR2 FQNNGV. CDR3 nucleotides: TGTGCCAGCAGCTTAGATTGGGATTCCTACGAGCAGTACGTC. Its protein product is CASSLDWDSYEQYV.

Only a few counts were recorded for this clonotype. A read error may account for a junction end that differs from germline. The genes are TRBV6-6 and TRBJ1-5; tentatively, D is TRBD1 (5 bases). Germline V lookup: CDR1 MNHNY, CDR2 SVGAGI (reference sequence). The CDR3 extends over 17 amino acids. In DNA form, the CDR3 reads TGTGCCAGCAGCTCCCCGGACAACTATTATAGCAATCAGCCCCAGAATTTT. As protein: CASSSPDNYYSNQPQNF.

A few counts support this clonotype. One base away lies a much larger clone, so this may be a sequencing read error. The chain carries TRBV3-1 and TRBJ1-1, with D uncertain. Deletions cut 4 bases from V and 4 bases from J, with 10 bases between. The CDR3 runs 13 residues. Germline assignment: CDR1 LGHDT and CDR2 YNNKEL (reference sequence). CDR3 nucleotide sequence: TGTGCCAGCAGCCTAGGAAATTCCACTGAAGCTTTCTTT. Protein: CASSLGNSTEAFF.

At least ten counts were recorded for this clonotype. V usage is TRBV5-1 and J usage is TRBJ1-1; no definite D call. V was shortened by 2 bases and J by 3 bases, with 11 bases between the two germline ends. The CDR3 runs 14 residues. Germline values: CDR1 SGHRS, CDR2 YFSETQ. CDR3 in amino acids: CASSFGLSDTEAFF. In DNA, the CDR3 is TGCGCCAGCAGCTTCGGGTTGTCGGACACTGAAGCTTTCTTT.

Many counts were recorded for this clonotype. The gene calls are TRBV5-1 and TRBJ1-5; D gene ambiguous. This CDR3 has 16 amino acids. The V gene's germline CDR1 is SGHRS and CDR2 YFSETQ. V was pared by 4 bases and J by 7 bases, with 21 bases between. The chain's CDR3 is CASSLGLGGLGQPQHF. CDR3 bases: TGCGCCAGCAGCCTTGGACTTGGCGGCCTAGGGCAGCCCCAGCATTTT.

This clonotype came up a few times. The gene calls are TRBV5-1 and TRBJ2-7, with a weak D call TRBD1 (5 bases). V lost 0 bases to trimming and J lost 2 bases, with 9 bases between them. CDR3 length: 14 residues. The germline CDR1 and CDR2 sequences are SGHRS and YFSETQ. The CDR3 protein is CASSLEDSAYEQYF. The CDR3 DNA follows: TGCGCCAGCAGCTTGGAAGACAGTGCCTACGAGCAGTACTTC.

Note on this clonotype: One base away lies a much larger clone, so this may be a sequencing read error. The chain joins TRBV27 to TRBJ1-2; D is unresolved. V was trimmed by 5 bases and J by 5 bases, leaving 12 bases between them. CDR1 and CDR2 from the germline V gene are MNHEY and SMNVEV (reference sequence). This CDR3 has 13 amino acids. The chain's CDR3 is CASSLRIWYGYTF. CDR3 DNA sequence: TGTGCCAGCAGTCTAAGAATCTGGTATGGCTACACCTTC.

This clonotype was picked up many times. The chain carries TRBV20-1 and TRBJ1-6; tentative D call: TRBD1 (6 bases). This CDR3 contains 17 residues. In germline, CDR1 is DFQATT, CDR2 SNEGSKA (reference sequence). Trimming left V 6 bases short and J 0 bases short, with 18 bases between. The CDR3 DNA is TGCAGTGCCCCTAGTTACAGGGCAAGCTCCTATAATTCACCCCTCCACTTT. Its translation is CSAPSYRASSYNSPLHF.

Ten or more counts support this clonotype. The chain is built from TRBV20-1 and TRBJ1-4; tentatively, D is TRBD1 (5 bases). Per the germline V gene, CDR1 is DFQATT and CDR2 is SNEGSKA (reference sequence). This CDR3 region has 15 residues. V lost 2 bases and J lost 6, with 16 bases in between. CDR3 region: CSARRSGLGHEKLFF. The CDR3 coding sequence is TGCAGTGCTAGACGGTCGGGATTGGGGCATGAAAAACTGTTTTTT.

The sample holds many counts of this clonotype. The chain links TRBV7-8 to TRBJ2-7, with 12 bases lining up with TRBD1. CDR1 is SGHVS, CDR2 FQNEAQ, per germline. The CDR3 is 15 residues long. The V gene end was trimmed by 5 bases and the J gene end by 5 bases; junction bases not matched to a gene: 7. The CDR3 loop is CASSLPGQGAHEQYF. The DNA for the CDR3 is TGTGCCAGCAGCCTGCCGGGACAGGGGGCCCACGAGCAGTACTTC.